The 32 T cell receptor beta chains below were found in one sample sequenced in a study of T and B cells in COVID-19 patients. From blood, roughly 240-550 ng of genomic DNA served as TRB template. Multiplex PCR with BIOMED2 TRB-A/B primer pools amplified TRB rearrangements. Each CDR3 protein gets one entry after TCRdb re-called the multiplex PCR reads with MiXCR. The top ten hold 1.5% to 2% of the sample, which has roughly 27,000 distinct CDR3 sequences, over 25% seen once. What was sequenced was blood. All receptors come from a human donor who had recovered from COVID-19.

This clonotype has more than one count but fewer than ten. In nucleotides, the CDR3 is TGTGCCAGCTCCCGGGACATCTATAGCAATCAGCCCCAGCATTTT. Protein product: CASSRDIYSNQPQHF. The gene calls are TRBV27 and TRBJ1-5; a possible D gene is TRBD1 (6 bases). V was shortened by 8 bases and J by 0 bases, with 14 bases between the two germline ends. Germline V gene lookup returns CDR1 MNHEY and CDR2 SMNVEV (reference sequence). CDR3 length: 15 amino acids.

This clonotype came up a few times. V and J are TRBV6-5 and TRBJ1-1, with 7 bases identical to TRBD1. CDR3 length equals 15 residues. V lost 2 bases to trimming and J lost 1 base; unmatched junction nucleotides: 4. Germline CDR1 MNHEY, CDR2 SVGAGI. CDR3 in amino acids: CASSYDRDRNTEAFF. The DNA for the CDR3 is TGTGCCAGCAGTTACGACAGGGATAGGAACACTGAAGCTTTCTTT.

The V gene is TRBV28, the J gene TRBJ2-2, with D unclear. This CDR3 has 13 residues. The V and J ends lost 7 bases and 3 bases respectively, with 9 bases between them. Germline V lookup: CDR1 MDHEN, CDR2 SYDVKM. CDR3 protein: CASMGTYTGELFF. CDR3 in DNA: TGTGCCAGCATGGGCACATACACCGGGGAGCTGTTTTTT. Complete variable domain (other parts from reference TRBV28 and TRBJ2-2): DVKVTQSSRYLVKRTGEKVFLECVQDMDHENMFWYRQDPGLGLRLIYFSYDVKMKEKGDIPEGYSVSREKKERFSLILESASTNQTSMYLCASMGTYTGELFFGEGSRLTVL.

This clonotype was seen a few times. The CDR3 DNA is TGTGCCAGCAGTTTATCGGGCAGCTATAGCAATCAGCCCCAGCATTTT. Its translation is CASSLSGSYSNQPQHF. This chain links TRBV27 with TRBJ1-5; unclear D gene. V was shortened by 0 bases and J by 0 bases, with 9 bases between the two germline ends. The CDR3 has 16 residues. CDR1 is MNHEY and CDR2 is SMNVEV in the germline V gene (reference sequence).

CDR3: CASSPQVLAGGIRYNEQFF. In DNA, the CDR3 is TGTGCCAGCAGCCCCCAGGTTCTAGCGGGAGGGATTCGGTACAATGAGCAGTTCTTC. V is TRBV7-6 and J is TRBJ2-1, with 12 bases identical to TRBD2. Germline CDR1 and CDR2: SGHVS and FNYEAQ. Trimming took 5 bases from V and 4 from J; bases not matched to a gene: 15. The CDR3 is made up of 19 amino acids.

Only a few counts were recorded for this clonotype. V is TRBV19 and J is TRBJ1-5; D not certain. Trimming took 5 bases from V and 4 from J, leaving 6 bases between them. The CDR3 runs to 12 residues. Germline-derived CDR1 and CDR2 are LNHDA and SQIVND (reference sequence). The chain's CDR3 is CASSFLNQPQHF. CDR3 bases: TGTGCCAGTAGTTTTTTAAATCAGCCCCAGCATTTT.

This clonotype came up a few times. This rearrangement joins TRBV6-5 to TRBJ1-1; D is unclear. Germline values: CDR1 MNHEY, CDR2 SVGAGI. Trimming took off 6 bases at V and 8 bases at J, with 13 bases between the two ends. The CDR3 contains 12 residues. The CDR3 is CASSASAGEAFF. CDR3 nucleotide sequence: TGTGCCAGCAGCGCCTCAGCAGGAGAAGCTTTCTTT.

This clonotype is medium-sized (0.01 to 0.1%) by share. The chain links TRBV29-1 to TRBJ2-1, with 9 bases aligning to TRBD2. Unmatched junction bases numbered 10, after V lost 6 bases and J lost 7 bases. Germline V gives CDR1 SQVTM, CDR2 ANQGSEA. The CDR3 sequence is 14 residues long. For the CDR3, the DNA is TGCAGCGTAGACGGGGTAGCGGGAGTGAATGAGCAGTTCTTC. It translates to CSVDGVAGVNEQFF.

The genes are TRBV18 and TRBJ1-5, with 8 bases aligning to TRBD1. CDR1 and CDR2 (germline): KGHSH, LQKENI. The V segment lost 3 bases and the J segment 5 bases; nucleotides outside the gene matches: 3. The CDR3 runs 14 residues. In DNA form, the CDR3 reads TGTGCCAGCTCACCCGGACAGGGTCATCAGCCCCAGCATTTT. It is translated as CASSPGQGHQPQHF.

A few counts support this clonotype. The chain recombines TRBV19 with TRBJ1-5, with 8 bases lining up with TRBD1. Germline V CDR1 and CDR2: LNHDA, SQIVND (reference sequence). Trimming at V came to 6 bases and at J to 4 bases, leaving 8 bases not matched to a gene. This CDR3 spans 15 amino acids. The CDR3 protein is CASRSDRGLNQPQHF. The CDR3 DNA is TGTGCCAGTAGATCCGACAGGGGCTTAAATCAGCCCCAGCATTTT.

The chain recombines TRBV5-6 with TRBJ1-1, with D possibly TRBD1 on 5 matching bases. Germline V gene sequence: CDR1 SGHDT, CDR2 YYEEEE. The germline V and J ends were trimmed by 0 bases and 5 bases, with 17 bases remaining between them. The CDR3 runs 16 residues. The CDR3 DNA reads as TGTGCCAGCAGCTTGGTTTGGGCAGGGACTATGACTGAAGCTTTCTTT. This sequence encodes CASSLVWAGTMTEAFF.

The chain combines TRBV14 with TRBJ1-2, with D uncertain. V lost 0 bases, J lost 4 bases, and 9 bases lay in between. CDR3 length: 14 residues. Germline CDR1 is SGHDN and CDR2 is FVKESK. CDR3 region: CASSQDRAVYGYTF. CDR3 bases: TGTGCCAGCAGCCAAGATAGGGCAGTCTATGGCTACACCTTC. Drawing the rest from reference TRBV14 and TRBJ1-2, the complete variable domain is EAGVTQFPSHSVIEKGQTVTLRCDPISGHDNLYWYRRVMGKEIKFLLHFVKESKQDESGMPNNRFLAERTGGTYSTLKVQPAELEDSGVYFCASSQDRAVYGYTFGSGTRLTVV.

The CDR3 DNA reads as TGTGCCAGCAGCTTGGGAGGCAGGGACCAAGAGACCCAGTACTTC. It is translated as CASSLGGRDQETQYF. The rearrangement uses TRBV5-5 and TRBJ2-5; TRBD1 might be the D (5 bases). The V and J ends lost 0 bases and 0 bases respectively, with 9 bases between them. CDR3 size: 15 residues. From germline, CDR1 is SGHKS and CDR2 YYEKEE (reference sequence).

The rearrangement links TRBV5-6 to TRBJ1-1, with D uncertain. The CDR3 has 12 residues. V was pared by 4 bases and J by 4 bases, with 8 bases between. In germline, CDR1 is SGHDT, CDR2 YYEEEE. The CDR3 reads CASSRGFTEAFF. The CDR3 nucleotides read TGTGCCAGCAGCCGAGGGTTCACTGAAGCTTTCTTT.

This clonotype is termed medium-sized. CDR3 nucleotides: TGCAGCGTTGAAGAGGGGACAGGCCTCTCCTACGAGCAGTACTTC. This encodes CSVEEGTGLSYEQYF. The chain recombines TRBV29-1 with TRBJ2-7; 8 nucleotides align to TRBD1. Trimming took 0 bases from V and 0 from J; bases not matched to a gene: 4. The germline CDR1 and CDR2 sequences are SQVTM and ANQGSEA. The CDR3 has 15 amino acids.

The chain uses TRBV27 and TRBJ2-7; 8 nucleotides agree with TRBD1. This CDR3 has 14 residues. From germline, CDR1 is MNHEY and CDR2 SMNVEV (reference sequence). V trimming: 6 bases; J trimming: 2 bases; junction bases outside the gene matches: 6. The CDR3 region is CASSQGQAAYEQYF. For the CDR3, the DNA is TGTGCCAGCAGCCAGGGACAGGCAGCCTACGAGCAGTACTTC.

This clonotype was detected ten times or more. The rearrangement joins TRBV19 to TRBJ1-5; the match to TRBD1 covers 7 bases. CDR1 and CDR2 from the germline V gene are LNHDA and SQIVND (reference sequence). The ends lost 6 bases at V and 0 bases at J; junction bases unmatched: 5. The CDR3 is made up of 15 amino acids. For the CDR3, the DNA is TGTGCCAGTAGGCGGGGACAGCTTAGCAATCAGCCCCAGCATTTT. It encodes CASRRGQLSNQPQHF.

The chain links TRBV27 to TRBJ2-5; 8 bases are a match to TRBD2. Per germline, CDR1 MNHEY and CDR2 SMNVEV (reference sequence). V was pared by 6 bases and J by 4 bases, with 19 bases of the junction left unmatched. The CDR3 has 18 amino acids. The CDR3 region is CASSLALRGGTLRETQYF. The CDR3 nucleotides read TGTGCCAGCAGCTTAGCGCTACGGGGGGGAACACTACGAGAGACCCAGTACTTC.

Points on this clonotype: A much larger clone lies one base from this, so it may be a read error. This chain connects TRBV19 to TRBJ1-3; D ambiguous. This CDR3 comprises 9 residues. CDR1 is LNHDA and CDR2 is SQIVND in the germline V gene (reference sequence). The CDR3 DNA is TGTTCCGGAGGAAACACCATATATTTT. Amino acids: CSGGNTIYF.

The chain employs TRBV6-5 and TRBJ2-1; 12 bases map to TRBD1. The CDR3 has 16 residues. V was pared by 5 bases and J by 7 bases, with 9 bases of the junction left unmatched. Germline V lookup: CDR1 MNHEY, CDR2 SVGAGI. CDR3 in amino acids: CASSNLGTGGLNEQFF. The CDR3 DNA reads as TGTGCCAGCAGTAACCTCGGGACAGGGGGCTTGAATGAGCAGTTCTTC.

The chain is built from TRBV11-1 and TRBJ1-3, with no clear D. CDR1 is SGHAT and CDR2 is FQDESV in the germline V gene (reference sequence). Deletions cut 0 bases from V and 4 bases from J, with 7 bases between. The CDR3 sequence is 14 residues long. The CDR3 nucleotides read TGTGCCAGCAGCTTAGCGTCACTGGGAAACACCATATATTTT. Residues: CASSLASLGNTIYF.

V is TRBV6-6 and J is TRBJ2-1; a weak D match, TRBD1 (5 bases). CDR1 MNHNY and CDR2 SVGAGI come from the germline V gene (reference sequence). The V and J ends lost 3 bases and 0 bases respectively, with 9 bases between them. CDR3 size: 15 residues. The CDR3 sequence: CASSYVQGSYNEQFF. DNA for the CDR3: TGTGCCAGCAGTTATGTTCAGGGCTCCTACAATGAGCAGTTCTTC.

In its sample, this clonotype was seen many times. In nucleotides, the CDR3 is TGTGCCAGCAGTTATCTCAGGACAGGGGCTCTCGAGCAGTACTTC. Its translation: CASSYLRTGALEQYF. The chain uses TRBV6-5 and TRBJ2-7, with TRBD1 matching over 9 bases. Germline CDR1 MNHEY, CDR2 SVGAGI. CDR3 length equals 15 residues. Trimming at V came to 3 bases and at J to 6 bases, leaving 9 bases not matched to a gene.

The chain is built from TRBV19 and TRBJ1-5; D gene uncertain. The germline V gene has CDR1 LNHDA and CDR2 SQIVND (reference sequence). V lost 2 bases to trimming and J lost 5 bases, with 10 bases between them. The CDR3 consists of 14 residues. This CDR3 reads CASSISVPDQPQHF. The DNA of the CDR3 is TGTGCCAGTAGTATATCAGTCCCGGATCAGCCCCAGCATTTT.

This clonotype was found a few times. The chain uses TRBV27 and TRBJ1-2; the D is unclear. CDR1 is MNHEY, CDR2 SMNVEV, per germline (reference sequence). CDR3 length: 13 residues. Trimming left V 8 bases short and J 1 base short, with 11 bases between. The CDR3 DNA reads as TGTGCCAGCTGCGGACGGAATAACTATGGCTACACCTTC. It specifies CASCGRNNYGYTF.

The chain joins TRBV10-3 to TRBJ1-2, with D perhaps matching TRBD1 (6 bases). The germline V and J ends were trimmed by 0 bases and 7 bases, with 9 bases remaining between them. The CDR3 sequence is 13 residues long. Germline V lookup: CDR1 ENHRY, CDR2 SYGVKD. CDR3 DNA sequence: TGTGCCATCAGTGAGTCGAGACAGGCTGGCTACACCTTC. Encoded protein: CAISESRQAGYTF.

This chain connects TRBV27 to TRBJ2-3; maybe TRBD2 (7 bases). Germline V gives CDR1 MNHEY, CDR2 SMNVEV (reference sequence). This CDR3 region has 15 residues. Trimming stripped 7 bases from V and 0 bases from J, with 14 bases between. The CDR3 spells CASIRGRVSTDTQYF. CDR3 coding DNA: TGTGCCAGCATAAGGGGGAGGGTTAGCACAGATACGCAGTATTTT.

A few counts support this clonotype. V and J are TRBV5-4 and TRBJ1-6, with 10 bases identical to TRBD1. J lost 10 bases, V lost 3 bases, and 4 bases had no gene match. The V gene's germline CDR1 is SGHNT and CDR2 YYREEE (reference sequence). The CDR3 extends over 14 amino acids. CDR3 DNA: TGTGCCAGCAGCTCGGACAGGGGGGGATCACCCCTCCACTTT. The encoded protein is CASSSDRGGSPLHF.

The chain joins TRBV14 to TRBJ2-5; 11 positions match TRBD2. Germline loops: CDR1 SGHDN, CDR2 FVKESK. The V gene end was trimmed by 1 base and the J gene end by 5 bases; junction bases not matched to a gene: 6. This CDR3 region has 16 residues. For the CDR3, the DNA is TGTGCCAGCAGCCAAGGCCTAGCGGGGGGTGATGAGACCCAGTACTTC. Amino acids: CASSQGLAGGDETQYF.

This clonotype appeared a few times. The chain joins TRBV10-3 to TRBJ2-5; the D is unclear. From germline, CDR1 is ENHRY and CDR2 SYGVKD. V dropped 7 bases and J dropped 4 bases, with 16 bases sitting between them. The CDR3 contains 14 residues. CDR3 region: CAIKPSVLGETQYF. The CDR3 region has the DNA TGTGCCATCAAACCCTCGGTTCTTGGAGAGACCCAGTACTTC.

A few counts support this clonotype. J is TRBJ2-7 and V is TRBV27; 10 bases map to TRBD2. The trim removed 6 bases at V and 2 bases at J, leaving 7 bases unmatched. The CDR3 sequence is 15 residues long. CDR1 is MNHEY and CDR2 is SMNVEV in the germline V gene (reference sequence). CDR3 in amino acids: CASSNPLAGTYEQYF. For the CDR3, the DNA is TGTGCCAGCAGCAACCCACTAGCGGGAACCTACGAGCAGTACTTC.

This clonotype was counted only a few times. The chain employs TRBV6-4 and TRBJ2-7, with 8 bases matching TRBD1. The germline V gene encodes CDR1 MRHNA and CDR2 SNTAGT. The CDR3 has 13 amino acids. Trimming took 3 bases from V and 4 from J; bases not matched to a gene: 2. The DNA for the CDR3 is TGTGCCAGCAGTGAGGACAGGGAATACGAGCAGTACTTC. Encoded protein: CASSEDREYEQYF.